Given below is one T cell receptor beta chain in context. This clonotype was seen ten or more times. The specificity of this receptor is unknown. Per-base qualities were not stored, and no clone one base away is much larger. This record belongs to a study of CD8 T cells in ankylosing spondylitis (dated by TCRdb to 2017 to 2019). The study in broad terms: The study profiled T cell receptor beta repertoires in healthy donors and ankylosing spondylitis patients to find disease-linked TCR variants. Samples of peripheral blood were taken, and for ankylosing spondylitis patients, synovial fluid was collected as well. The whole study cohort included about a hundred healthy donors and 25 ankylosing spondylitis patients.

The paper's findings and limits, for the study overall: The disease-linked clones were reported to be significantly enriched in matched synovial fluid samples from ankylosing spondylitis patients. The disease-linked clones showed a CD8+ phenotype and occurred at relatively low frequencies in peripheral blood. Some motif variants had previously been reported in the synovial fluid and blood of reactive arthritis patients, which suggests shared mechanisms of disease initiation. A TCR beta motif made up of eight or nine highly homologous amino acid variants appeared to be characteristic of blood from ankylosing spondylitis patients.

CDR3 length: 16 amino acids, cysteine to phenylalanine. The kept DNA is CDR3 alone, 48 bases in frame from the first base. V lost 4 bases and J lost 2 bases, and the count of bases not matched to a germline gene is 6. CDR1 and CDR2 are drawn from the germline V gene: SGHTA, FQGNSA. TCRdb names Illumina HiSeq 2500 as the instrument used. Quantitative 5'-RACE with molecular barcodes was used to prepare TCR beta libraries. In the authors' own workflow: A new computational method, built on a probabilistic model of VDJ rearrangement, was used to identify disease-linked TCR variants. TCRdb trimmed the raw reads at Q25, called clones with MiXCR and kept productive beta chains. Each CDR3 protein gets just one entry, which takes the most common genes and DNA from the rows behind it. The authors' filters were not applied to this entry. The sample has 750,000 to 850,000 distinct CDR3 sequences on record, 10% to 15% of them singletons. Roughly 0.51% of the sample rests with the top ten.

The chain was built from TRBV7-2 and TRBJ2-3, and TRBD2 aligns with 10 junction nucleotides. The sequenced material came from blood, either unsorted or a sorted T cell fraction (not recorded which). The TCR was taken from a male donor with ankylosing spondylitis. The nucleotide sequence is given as TGTGCCAGCAGCTCGATAGCGGGGGGCTTCACAGATACGCAGTATTTT. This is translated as CASSSIAGGFTDTQYF.